The clone carrying this T cell receptor beta chain was seen only a few times. These data are taken from a study of brain metastases from non-small cell lung cancer. The table came from immunoSEQ multiplex PCR; TCRdb's copy has only in-frame clones and leaves some out. This sample yields some 1,300 clones, of which roughly four fifths are seen a single time; about 18% belongs to the top ten. Per the germline V gene, CDR1 is SGDLS and CDR2 is YYNGEE. The junction had 8 bases not matched to a gene; V was cut back by 3 bases and J by 6 bases. The CDR3 is 16 residues long. The sample comprised tumor-adjacent normal tissue. This clonotype was obtained from a donor aged 40 or older with non-small cell lung cancer. The chain couples TRBV9 to TRBJ2-3; 12 nucleotides agree with TRBD1. DNA for the CDR3: TGTGCCAGCAGCGACGGGACAGGGGGCATTGGTGATACGCAGTATTTT. The encoded protein is CASSDGTGGIGDTQYF.